This TCR beta chain was profiled in a study of blood T cell repertoires in COVID-19. Study at large: Samples came from the United States, Italy and Spain, spanning acute and convalescent COVID-19. T cells, B-cell-depleted T cells, or PBMCs provided the cDNA or gDNA that served as material.

Original processing notes: Amplification of reference gene primers provided the estimated nucleated cell counts. The repertoire was sequenced with immunoSEQ multiplex PCR; TCRdb's copy has only in-frame clones and lacks some. The V and J calls and clone size come from that table; D and trimming were worked out from the DNA. The sample lists more than 200,000 clones; over 75% were seen once. This clone came up once. The V and J ends lost 1 base and 4 bases respectively, with 8 bases between them. Germline CDR1 and CDR2: SGHAT and FQNNGV. The CDR3 sequence is 14 residues long. The TCR was taken from a woman aged 80 or older with acute or convalescent COVID-19. Material: peripheral blood. The chain recombines TRBV11-2 with TRBJ1-5; D unclear. CDR3 amino acids: CASSLAHGNQPQHF. The CDR3 nucleotides are TGTGCCAGCAGCTTAGCGCACGGGAATCAGCCCCAGCATTTT.